Below, 25 T cell receptor beta chains from the same sample are listed, as sequenced in a study of OX40 agonist ivuxolimab in advanced cancers. Generated by immunoSEQ multiplex PCR, the TCRdb table keeps only in-frame clones and is missing some. The table lists approximately 71,000 clones, nearly 85% of them singletons. Sequences were derived from CD4+ or CD8+ T cells sorted from blood, sampled in a trial of the OX40 agonist ivuxolimab. All receptors derive from an adult with an advanced solid tumor such as melanoma, head and neck, liver or kidney cancer.

The chain links TRBV5-3 to TRBJ2-7; D is possibly TRBD1 (6 bases). TRBV5-3 is marked as an open reading frame, function uncertain. The CDR3 extends over 14 amino acids. Trimming removed 7 bases at V and 2 bases at J, with 16 bases between. CDR3 DNA: TGTGCCAGAGCTCCTCGGGACAACACCTACGAGCAGTACTTC. Translation gives CARAPRDNTYEQYF.

This clone was found a few times. The chain is built from TRBV27 and TRBJ1-1; weak D call: TRBD1 (6 bases). The CDR3 totals 14 residues. Germline V lookup: CDR1 MNHEY, CDR2 SMNVEV (reference sequence). The ends were cut back, 4 bases at V and 1 base at J, with 10 bases in the middle. This CDR3 reads CASSYRDPNTEAFF. DNA for the CDR3: TGTGCCAGCAGTTACAGGGACCCGAACACTGAAGCTTTCTTT.

V usage is TRBV12-1 and J usage is TRBJ2-7; the DNA was not used to check the table's D call, TRBD2. TRBV12-1 is recorded as a pseudogene. There are 8 residues in the CDR3. The CDR3 nucleotides read TGTGCCAGCAGCCAGGACTTGGTC. Translated, it gives CASSQDLV.

The chain has TRBV5-4 and TRBJ2-3, with D perhaps TRBD1 or TRBD2 (5 bases each). This CDR3 is 17 amino acids long. The V and J ends lost 0 bases and 2 bases respectively, with 16 bases between them. Germline CDR1 reads SGHNT; CDR2 reads YYREEE (reference sequence). The CDR3, as DNA: TGTGCCAGCAGCTTGGTTTCTAGGGACCTTTCCACAGATACGCAGTATTTT. It encodes CASSLVSRDLSTDTQYF.

CDR3 residues: CASSPSGTSGSYEQYF. CDR3 DNA: TGCGCCAGCAGCCCTTCAGGGACTAGCGGGTCCTACGAGCAGTACTTC. V is TRBV5-1 and J is TRBJ2-7; 12 nucleotides align to TRBD2. V was pared by 4 bases and J by 1 base, with 6 bases of the junction left unmatched. CDR3 length: 16 residues. CDR1 SGHRS and CDR2 YFSETQ come from the germline V gene.

Only one count was recorded for this clone. This chain joins TRBV4-1 and TRBJ2-3; 10 bases align to TRBD2. The germline V gene has CDR1 MGHRA and CDR2 YSYEKL. After removal of 4 bases from V and 6 bases from J, the junction contained 10 bases not matched to a gene. CDR3 length: 16 amino acids. The CDR3 region has the DNA TGCGCCAGCAGCCCCGAGCGGGGGGGCCTTCACGATACGCAGTATTTT. Amino acids: CASSPERGGLHDTQYF.

The count of this clone is one. The genes are TRBV19 and TRBJ2-5; maybe TRBD1 (5 bases). CDR3 length: 14 residues. Between the trimmed V and J ends, which lost 4 bases and 5 bases, there was a span of 14 bases. Germline values: CDR1 LNHDA, CDR2 SQIVND (reference sequence). The CDR3 is CASSTVAGWETQYF. In DNA form, the CDR3 reads TGTGCCAGTAGTACGGTCGCAGGGTGGGAGACCCAGTACTTC.

The chain employs TRBV4-3 and TRBJ2-3; 9 nucleotides match TRBD2. With V trimmed by 4 bases and J by 9 bases, 8 bases remained unmatched. CDR1 and CDR2 (germline): LGHNA, YSLEER. The CDR3 extends over 14 amino acids. Here the CDR3 reads CASSPQASGRTQYF. CDR3 bases: TGCGCCAGCAGCCCCCAGGCGAGCGGGAGGACGCAGTATTTT.

This chain links TRBV5-1 with TRBJ1-5; D may be TRBD1 (5 bases). In germline, CDR1 is SGHRS, CDR2 YFSETQ. CDR3 length: 14 residues. The ends were cut back, 1 base at V and 7 bases at J, with 12 bases in the middle. CDR3 nucleotides: TGCGCCAGCAGCTTGTCGGGGGGACCCCAGCCCCAGCATTTT. Translation gives CASSLSGGPQPQHF.

The chain is built from TRBV10-3 and TRBJ1-5, with D possibly being TRBD1 (5 bases). The CDR3 is 13 amino acids. Germline V CDR1 and CDR2: ENHRY, SYGVKD. The V end lost 9 bases, the J end lost 0 bases, and 9 bases lay between the germline ends. CDR3 protein: CAIQGNSNQPQHF. CDR3 DNA: TGTGCCATTCAGGGAAATAGCAATCAGCCCCAGCATTTT.

This chain uses TRBV5-5 with TRBJ1-1, with 9 bases fitting TRBD1. The ends lost 4 bases at V and 4 bases at J; junction bases unmatched: 8. The CDR3 length is 15 residues. Germline V gene data show CDR1 as SGHKS and CDR2 as YYEKEE (reference sequence). This chain's CDR3 is CASSRDRDWGTEAFF. CDR3 sequence (DNA): TGTGCCAGCAGCCGGGACAGGGACTGGGGCACTGAAGCTTTCTTT.

V is TRBV6-6 and J is TRBJ2-2; 7 bases map to TRBD2. Germline trimming cut 1 base from V and 4 bases from J; bases unmatched to any gene: 6. Per the germline V gene, CDR1 is MNHNY and CDR2 is SVGAGI (reference sequence). CDR3 length: 16 amino acids. CDR3 region: CASSYFAGVGTGELFF. As DNA, the CDR3 is TGTGCCAGCAGTTACTTCGCGGGAGTGGGCACCGGGGAGCTGTTTTTT.

The rearrangement joins TRBV4-1 to TRBJ1-2; 8 bases fit TRBD1. J gave up 3 bases and V 4 bases, and 7 bases lay outside the gene matches. Germline loops: CDR1 MGHRA, CDR2 YSYEKL. The CDR3 covers 15 residues. The chain's CDR3 is CASSPRTGTDYGYTF. The CDR3 DNA follows: TGCGCCAGCAGCCCGAGGACAGGGACAGACTATGGCTACACCTTC.

V usage is TRBV7-2 and J usage is TRBJ2-1; 9 bases align to TRBD2. The ends lost 1 base at V and 0 bases at J; junction bases unmatched: 1. The germline V gene has CDR1 SGHTA and CDR2 FQGNSA. The CDR3 runs to 16 residues. CDR3 sequence (DNA): TGTGCCAGCAGCTTAGTTAGCGGGAGCTCCTACAATGAGCAGTTCTTC. Translation: CASSLVSGSSYNEQFF.

This clone has only a few counts. This chain connects TRBV19 to TRBJ2-7, with 8 bases fitting TRBD2. CDR1 is LNHDA, CDR2 SQIVND, per germline (reference sequence). V lost 5 bases to trimming and J lost 5 bases; unmatched junction nucleotides: 11. The CDR3 is 15 amino acids. CDR3 protein: CASSPPLAGLHEQYF. In nucleotides, the CDR3 is TGTGCCAGTAGTCCGCCGTTAGCGGGACTCCACGAGCAGTACTTC.

The chain combines TRBV7-2 with TRBJ2-2; TRBD2 agrees at 7 bases. This CDR3 contains 15 residues. CDR1 is SGHTA, CDR2 FQGNSA, per germline. The V segment lost 1 base and the J segment 4 bases; nucleotides outside the gene matches: 3. The CDR3 region has the DNA TGTGCCAGCAGCTTAGGGCTAGCGGTCACCGGGGAGCTGTTTTTT. Translated: CASSLGLAVTGELFF.

The chain uses TRBV18 and TRBJ1-2, with D possibly TRBD1 on 6 matching bases. The germline V and J ends were trimmed by 4 bases and 4 bases, with 13 bases remaining between them. The CDR3 has 14 residues. Germline V CDR1 and CDR2: KGHSH, LQKENI. CDR3 sequence (DNA): TGTGCCAGCTCACGGGACAAAAGTTTCTATGGCTACACCTTC. Protein: CASSRDKSFYGYTF.

The chain combines TRBV7-2 with TRBJ2-2, with 7 bases aligning to TRBD2. The germline CDR1 and CDR2 sequences are SGHTA and FQGNSA. V lost 0 bases and J lost 5; bases outside the gene matches: 3. The CDR3 covers 15 residues. The CDR3 coding sequence is TGTGCCAGCAGCTTAGCGTACGGGGGGACCGGGGAGCTGTTTTTT. Translation gives CASSLAYGGTGELFF.

The chain is built from TRBV4-1 and TRBJ1-3, with TRBD1 as a possible D gene (5 bases). The CDR3 is 15 amino acids. Germline CDR1 is MGHRA and CDR2 is YSYEKL. V was trimmed by 3 bases and J by 2 bases, leaving 11 bases between them. In nucleotides, the CDR3 is TGCGCCAGCAGCCAGCCTGGGGGGGCTGGAAACACCATATATTTT. Translating gives CASSQPGGAGNTIYF.

The rearrangement uses TRBV4-2 and TRBJ1-2; 7 bases agree with TRBD1. Germline CDR1 LGHNA, CDR2 YNFKEQ. J was trimmed by 1 base and V by 6 bases; bases with no gene match: 8. The CDR3 runs to 15 residues. The CDR3 sequence is CASRGTGQNNYGYTF. Written as DNA, the CDR3 is TGTGCCAGCAGGGGTACGGGACAGAATAACTATGGCTACACCTTC.

The chain joins TRBV7-8 to TRBJ2-7; weak D call: TRBD1 (5 bases). CDR3 length: 13 amino acids. Germline CDR1 reads SGHVS; CDR2 reads FQNEAQ. Trimming cost V 6 bases and J 3 bases, with 12 bases left between them. The CDR3 reads CASSLDTLYEQYV. The CDR3, as DNA: TGTGCCAGCAGTTTGGACACCCTCTACGAGCAGTACGTC.

This chain uses TRBV12-5 with TRBJ1-1, with D maybe TRBD1 (5 bases). This CDR3 has 19 residues. Looked up from germline, CDR1 is LGHNT and CDR2 is FRNRAP. Between the trimmed V and J ends, which lost 0 bases and 2 bases, there was a span of 22 bases. CDR3 sequence reads: CASGLVLQGETGLNTEAFF. CDR3 nucleotides: TGTGCTAGTGGTTTGGTCTTGCAGGGCGAAACGGGGTTAAACACTGAAGCTTTCTTT.

This clone was seen more than once but under ten times. This chain links TRBV4-2 with TRBJ1-5; 12 bases are shared with TRBD1. Trimming took 4 bases from V and 0 from J; bases not matched to a gene: 4. CDR3 size: 17 residues. Germline CDR1 and CDR2: LGHNA and YNFKEQ. CDR3 sequence (DNA): TGTGCCAGCAGCCGAGGGACAGGGGGCGATAGCAATCAGCCCCAGCATTTT. Translating it yields CASSRGTGGDSNQPQHF.

The rearrangement links TRBV6-1 to TRBJ1-2, with 9 bases matching TRBD1. V shed 0 bases and J 8 bases; nucleotides not matched to a gene: 4. CDR1 MNHNS and CDR2 SASEGT come from the germline V gene. The CDR3 loop spans 14 amino acids. CDR3 nucleotides: TGTGCCAGCAGTGAAGCATGGGACAGGGACGGCTACACCTTC. Its translation: CASSEAWDRDGYTF.

The chain uses TRBV11-2 and TRBJ2-1, with TRBD2 matching 14 bases. The CDR3 totals 16 residues. V dropped 4 bases and J dropped 12; count of bases not matched to a gene: 11. Germline V CDR1 and CDR2: SGHAT, FQNNGV. CDR3 sequence (DNA): TGTGCCAGCAGCTCCCCCGGGACTAGCGGGAGCCTCGGGCAGTTCTTC. Translation: CASSSPGTSGSLGQFF.